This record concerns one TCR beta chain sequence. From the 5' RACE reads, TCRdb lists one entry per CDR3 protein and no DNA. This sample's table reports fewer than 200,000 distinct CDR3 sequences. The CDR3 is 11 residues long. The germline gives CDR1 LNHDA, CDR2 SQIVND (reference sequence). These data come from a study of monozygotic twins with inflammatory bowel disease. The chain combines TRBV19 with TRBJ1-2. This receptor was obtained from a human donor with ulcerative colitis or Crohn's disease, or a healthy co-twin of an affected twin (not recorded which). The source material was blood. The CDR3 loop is CASSLTYGYTF.